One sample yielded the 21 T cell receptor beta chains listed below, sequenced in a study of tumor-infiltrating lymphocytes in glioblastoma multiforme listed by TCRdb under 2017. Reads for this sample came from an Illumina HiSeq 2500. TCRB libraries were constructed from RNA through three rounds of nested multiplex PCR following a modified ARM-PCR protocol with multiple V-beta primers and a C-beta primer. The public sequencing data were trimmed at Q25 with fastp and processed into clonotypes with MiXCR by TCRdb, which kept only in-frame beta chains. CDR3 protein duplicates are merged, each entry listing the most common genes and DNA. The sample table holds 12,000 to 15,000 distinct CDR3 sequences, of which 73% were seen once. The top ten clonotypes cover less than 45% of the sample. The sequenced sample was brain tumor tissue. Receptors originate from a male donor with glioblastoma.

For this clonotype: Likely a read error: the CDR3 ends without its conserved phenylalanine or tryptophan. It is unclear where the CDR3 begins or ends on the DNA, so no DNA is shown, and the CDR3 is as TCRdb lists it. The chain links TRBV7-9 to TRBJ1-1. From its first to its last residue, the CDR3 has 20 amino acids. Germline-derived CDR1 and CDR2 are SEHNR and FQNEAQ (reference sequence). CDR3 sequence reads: CDSSLGGFREVPSGDTEALL.

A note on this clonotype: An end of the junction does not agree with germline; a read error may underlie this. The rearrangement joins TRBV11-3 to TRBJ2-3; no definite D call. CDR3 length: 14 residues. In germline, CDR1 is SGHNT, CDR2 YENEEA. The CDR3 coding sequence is TGTGCCAGCAGCTTTCAGAGTCTCACAGATACACAGTATTTT. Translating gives CASSFQSLTDTQYF.

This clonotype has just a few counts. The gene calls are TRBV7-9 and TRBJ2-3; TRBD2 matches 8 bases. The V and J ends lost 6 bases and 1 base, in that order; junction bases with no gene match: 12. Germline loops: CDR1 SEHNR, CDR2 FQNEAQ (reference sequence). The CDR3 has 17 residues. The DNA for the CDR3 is TGTGCCAGCAGATTAATGGAGGGACTAGTAGGCACAGATACGCAGTATTTT. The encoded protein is CASRLMEGLVGTDTQYF.

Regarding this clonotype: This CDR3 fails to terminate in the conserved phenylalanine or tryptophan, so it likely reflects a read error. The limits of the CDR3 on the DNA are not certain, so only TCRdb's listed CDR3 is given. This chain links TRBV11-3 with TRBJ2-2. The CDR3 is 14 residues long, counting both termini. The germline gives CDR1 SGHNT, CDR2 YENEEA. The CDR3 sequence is CASSSAGLSGGRIL.

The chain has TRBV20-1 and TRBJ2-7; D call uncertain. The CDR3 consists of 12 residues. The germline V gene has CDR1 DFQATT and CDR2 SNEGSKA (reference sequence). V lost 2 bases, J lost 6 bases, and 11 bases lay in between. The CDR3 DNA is TGCAGTGCTAGACAGGCCATTTGCGAGCAGTACTTC. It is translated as CSARQAICEQYF.

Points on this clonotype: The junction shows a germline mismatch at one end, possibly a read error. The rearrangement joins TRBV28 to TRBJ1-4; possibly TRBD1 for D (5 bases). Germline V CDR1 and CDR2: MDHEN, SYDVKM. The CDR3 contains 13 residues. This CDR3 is CASLGGTIEKLSF. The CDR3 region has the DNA TGTGCCAGTCTGGGAGGGACTATTGAAAAACTGTCTTTT.

CDR3 nucleotides: TGTGCCAGCAGCTCAGGGTACTTAACCCAAGAGACCCAGTACTTC. Translated, it gives CASSSGYLTQETQYF. The V gene is TRBV11-2, the J gene TRBJ2-5, with a possible D match to TRBD1 (5 bases). Deletions cut 4 bases from V and 1 base from J, with 13 bases between. From germline, CDR1 is SGHAT and CDR2 FQNNGV. The CDR3 has 15 amino acids.

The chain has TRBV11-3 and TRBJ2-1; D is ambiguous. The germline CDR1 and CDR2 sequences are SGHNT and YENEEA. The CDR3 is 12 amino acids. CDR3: CPISLVPDEQFF. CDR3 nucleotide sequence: TGTCCCATCAGCCTAGTTCCCGATGAGCAGTTCTTC.

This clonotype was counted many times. The CDR3 nucleotides are TGCAGCGTTGAAGATCCCGGACTTGCGGGGCAGTACTTC. Amino acid sequence: CSVEDPGLAGQYF. The chain uses TRBV29-1 and TRBJ2-7, with D possibly matching TRBD2 (5 bases). Germline loops: CDR1 SQVTM, CDR2 ANQGSEA. The CDR3 has 13 residues. Trimming stripped 0 bases from V and 9 bases from J, with 15 bases between.

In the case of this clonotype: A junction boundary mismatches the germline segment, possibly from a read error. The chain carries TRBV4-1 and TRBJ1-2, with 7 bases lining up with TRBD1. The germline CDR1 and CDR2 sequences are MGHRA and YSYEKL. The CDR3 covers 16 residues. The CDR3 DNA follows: TGCGCCAGCAGCCAAGATCGGTACAGGGGAAGCTATGGATACACCTTC. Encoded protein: CASSQDRYRGSYGYTF.

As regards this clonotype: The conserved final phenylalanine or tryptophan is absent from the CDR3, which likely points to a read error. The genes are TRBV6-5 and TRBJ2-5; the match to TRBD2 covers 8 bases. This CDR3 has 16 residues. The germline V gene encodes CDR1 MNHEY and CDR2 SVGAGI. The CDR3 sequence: CASNYYPAGVEETQYL. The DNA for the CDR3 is TGTGCCAGCAATTACTACCCAGCGGGAGTAGAGGAGACCCAGTACCTC.

CDR3 DNA: TGCAGCGTTGACAGACAAGGGGTTCGGTATACGCAGTATTTT. Amino acids: CSVDRQGVRYTQYF. The chain has TRBV29-1 and TRBJ2-3; D may be TRBD1 (5 bases). The V gene's germline CDR1 is SQVTM and CDR2 ANQGSEA. The CDR3 extends over 14 amino acids. V was trimmed by 3 bases and J by 7 bases, leaving 17 bases between them.

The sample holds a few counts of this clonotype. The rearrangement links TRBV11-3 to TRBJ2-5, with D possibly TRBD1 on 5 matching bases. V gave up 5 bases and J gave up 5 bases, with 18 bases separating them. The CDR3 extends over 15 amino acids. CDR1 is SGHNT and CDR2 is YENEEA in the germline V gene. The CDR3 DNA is TGTGCCAGCAGCGTGTCCCCCTTGACAGTCGAGACCCAGTACTTC. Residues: CASSVSPLTVETQYF.

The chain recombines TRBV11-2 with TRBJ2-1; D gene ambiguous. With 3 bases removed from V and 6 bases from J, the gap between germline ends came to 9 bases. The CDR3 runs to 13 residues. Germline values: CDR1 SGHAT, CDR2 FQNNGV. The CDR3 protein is CASSFGQVNEQFF. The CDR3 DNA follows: TGTGCCAGCAGCTTTGGGCAGGTCAATGAGCAGTTCTTC.

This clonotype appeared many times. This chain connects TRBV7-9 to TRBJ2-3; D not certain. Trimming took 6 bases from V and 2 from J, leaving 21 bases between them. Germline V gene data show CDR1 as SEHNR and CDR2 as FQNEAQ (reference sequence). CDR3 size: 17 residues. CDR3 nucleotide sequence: TGTGCCAGCAGGACCACCTCCGGTCTTAATCCCACAGATACGCAGTATTTT. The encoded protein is CASRTTSGLNPTDTQYF.

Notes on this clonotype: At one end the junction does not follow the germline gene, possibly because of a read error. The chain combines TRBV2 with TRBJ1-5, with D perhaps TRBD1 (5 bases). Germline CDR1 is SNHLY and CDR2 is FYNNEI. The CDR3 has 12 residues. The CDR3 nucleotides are TGTGTCAGCAGAGGGCAGGGCCAGCCCCAGCATTTT. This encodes CVSRGQGQPQHF.

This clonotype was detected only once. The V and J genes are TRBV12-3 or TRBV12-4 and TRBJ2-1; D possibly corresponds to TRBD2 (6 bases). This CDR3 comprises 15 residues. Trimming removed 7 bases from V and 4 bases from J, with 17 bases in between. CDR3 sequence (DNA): TGTGCCAGCACCGCCGGGGGAGCCCAATACAATGAGCAGTTCTTC. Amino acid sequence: CASTAGGAQYNEQFF.

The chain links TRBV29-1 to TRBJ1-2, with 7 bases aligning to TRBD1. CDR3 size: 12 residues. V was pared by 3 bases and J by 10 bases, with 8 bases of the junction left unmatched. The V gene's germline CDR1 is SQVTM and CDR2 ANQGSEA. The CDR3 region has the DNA TGCAGCGTTGACAGACAGGGAATTTACTACACCTTC. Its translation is CSVDRQGIYYTF.

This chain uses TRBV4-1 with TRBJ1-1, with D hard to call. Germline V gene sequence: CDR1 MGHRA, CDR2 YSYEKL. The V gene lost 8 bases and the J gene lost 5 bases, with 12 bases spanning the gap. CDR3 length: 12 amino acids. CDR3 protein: CASQEISTEAFF. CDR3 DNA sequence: TGCGCCAGCCAAGAGATTTCGACTGAAGCTTTCTTT.

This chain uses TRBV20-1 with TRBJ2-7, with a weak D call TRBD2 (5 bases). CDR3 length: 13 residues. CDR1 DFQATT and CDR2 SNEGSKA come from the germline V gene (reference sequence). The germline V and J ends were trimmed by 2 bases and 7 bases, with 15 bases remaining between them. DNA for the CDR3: TGCAGTGCTAGACCCACCGGGAAGTGGGAGCAGTACTTC. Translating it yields CSARPTGKWEQYF.

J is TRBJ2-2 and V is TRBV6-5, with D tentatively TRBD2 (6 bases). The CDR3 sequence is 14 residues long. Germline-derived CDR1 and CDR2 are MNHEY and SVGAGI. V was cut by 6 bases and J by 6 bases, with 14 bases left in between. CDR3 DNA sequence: TGTGCCAGCAGCCCGACGGGGGAAGCCGGGGAGCTGTTTTTT. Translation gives CASSPTGEAGELFF.